These 18 T cell receptor beta chains came from one sample sequenced in a study of CD8 T cells in Susac syndrome (dated by TCRdb to between 2017 and 2020). The library was obtained by the immunoSEQ multiplex PCR assay. RNA was extracted using the RNeasy kit, and roughly 0.5 to 1 microgram was reverse transcribed with random hexamers. The public sequencing data were trimmed at Q25 with fastp and processed into clonotypes with MiXCR by TCRdb, which kept only in-frame beta chains. Here each entry gathers all rows of one CDR3 protein and keeps the most common genes and DNA. In all, the sample holds approximately 110,000 distinct CDR3 sequences, and 93% of those were seen once. The biggest ten clones account for approximately 0.3% of the sample. Sequenced sample: CD8+ T cells from PBMCs. The receptors were sampled from a human donor with multiple sclerosis.

The CDR3 loop is CSAVLAGGYNEQFF. The DNA of the CDR3 is TGCAGTGCAGTACTAGCGGGAGGTTACAATGAGCAGTTCTTC. The chain uses TRBV20-1 and TRBJ2-1; TRBD2 aligns across 12 bases. With 6 bases clipped from V and 4 bases from J, the junction kept 4 bases outside the gene matches. The CDR3 has 14 residues. Germline lookup yields CDR1 DFQATT and CDR2 SNEGSKA (reference sequence).

V and J are TRBV9 and TRBJ2-3; a weak D match, TRBD1 (6 bases). Trimming took off 2 bases at V and 9 bases at J, with 16 bases between the two ends. The CDR3 totals 14 residues. Germline V gives CDR1 SGDLS, CDR2 YYNGEE. The CDR3 here is CASSVGTSSATQYF. CDR3 bases: TGTGCCAGCAGCGTCGGGACATCATCCGCGACGCAGTATTTT. Using reference TRBV9 and TRBJ2-3 for the parts outside the CDR3, the full variable domain is DSGVTQTPKHLITATGQRVTLRCSPRSGDLSVYWYQQSLDQGLQFLIQYYNGEERAKGNILERFSAQQFPDLHSELNLSSLELGDSALYFCASSVGTSSATQYFGPGTRLTVL.

The chain links TRBV28 to TRBJ2-3; the D is unclear. Germline V gives CDR1 MDHEN, CDR2 SYDVKM. The germline V and J ends were trimmed by 2 bases and 2 bases, with 14 bases remaining between them. This CDR3 is built from 16 residues. The CDR3 loop is CASSLKALPPTDTQYF. CDR3 DNA sequence: TGTGCCAGCAGTTTAAAGGCCCTCCCCCCCACAGATACGCAGTATTTT.

The V call is TRBV20-1, the J call TRBJ1-1, with D perhaps matching TRBD1 (5 bases). CDR1 and CDR2 (germline): DFQATT, SNEGSKA (reference sequence). Trimming shortened V by 0 bases and J by 9 bases, and 14 bases separated the two germline ends. The CDR3 totals 13 residues. In DNA, the CDR3 is TGCAGTGCTAGAGATACCGGGGGTGGCCAAGCTTTCTTT. Its protein is CSARDTGGGQAFF.

This clonotype was observed a single time. This rearrangement joins TRBV5-4 to TRBJ1-2, with 9 nucleotides matching TRBD1. With 1 base clipped from V and 7 bases from J, the junction kept 5 bases outside the gene matches. There are 14 residues in the CDR3. Germline V lookup: CDR1 SGHNT, CDR2 YYREEE (reference sequence). The CDR3 loop reads CASSLIQGAGGYTF. The CDR3, as DNA: TGTGCCAGCAGCTTGATACAGGGGGCTGGTGGCTACACCTTC.

The chain links TRBV29-1 to TRBJ2-1; D unclear. The germline gives CDR1 SQVTM, CDR2 ANQGSEA. The ends were cut back, 3 bases at V and 3 bases at J, with 9 bases in the middle. This CDR3 contains 13 residues. The DNA for the CDR3 is TGCAGCGTTGAGATCCGTGACTACAATGAGCAGTTCTTC. As protein: CSVEIRDYNEQFF.

The chain employs TRBV7-9 and TRBJ2-1, with 14 bases aligning to TRBD2. The CDR3 loop spans 16 amino acids. Germline CDR1 is SEHNR and CDR2 is FQNEAQ (reference sequence). The junction had 6 bases not matched to a gene; V was cut back by 4 bases and J by 7 bases. CDR3 bases: TGTGCCAGCAGCTCCCGACTAGCGGGAGGGATAAATGAGCAGTTCTTC. This encodes CASSSRLAGGINEQFF.

This rearrangement joins TRBV5-1 to TRBJ2-5; D is unclear. Per the germline V gene, CDR1 is SGHRS and CDR2 is YFSETQ. CDR3 length equals 15 residues. Trimming stripped 4 bases from V and 5 bases from J, with 18 bases between. The CDR3 loop reads CASSPFSAPRETQYF. Written as DNA, the CDR3 is TGCGCCAGCAGCCCATTCTCGGCCCCCCGGGAGACCCAGTACTTC.

The chain combines TRBV4-1 with TRBJ1-2; no clear D gene. The CDR3 has 15 amino acids. Per the germline V gene, CDR1 is MGHRA and CDR2 is YSYEKL. With 0 bases removed from V and 8 bases from J, the gap between germline ends came to 16 bases. The CDR3 nucleotides are TGCGCCAGCAGCCAAGATCAAAGGGCTCCTAGCGGCTACACCTTC. Its translation is CASSQDQRAPSGYTF.

This sequence joins TRBV30 and TRBJ2-7, with 9 bases fitting TRBD1. The CDR3 has 14 residues. V dropped 3 bases and J dropped 6; count of bases not matched to a gene: 9. Germline CDR1 GTSNPN, CDR2 SVGIG (reference sequence). CDR3 DNA: TGTGCCTGGAGCACCGGGACAGGGCTTAGCGAGCAGTACGTC. It specifies CAWSTGTGLSEQYV.

This chain connects TRBV9 to TRBJ1-1; D gene ambiguous. The CDR3 spans 13 residues. Trimming shortened V by 0 bases and J by 7 bases, and 10 bases separated the two germline ends. The germline V gene encodes CDR1 SGDLS and CDR2 YYNGEE. The CDR3 is CASSVDTVREAFF. For the CDR3, the DNA is TGTGCCAGCAGCGTAGATACAGTACGTGAAGCTTTCTTT.

This rearrangement joins TRBV19 to TRBJ1-1; 8 nucleotides align to TRBD1. Germline V gene data show CDR1 as LNHDA and CDR2 as SQIVND (reference sequence). V shed 4 bases and J 4 bases; nucleotides not matched to a gene: 8. This CDR3 is 15 amino acids long. In nucleotides, the CDR3 is TGTGCCAGTAGTACTCGGACAGGGATGAGCACTGAAGCTTTCTTT. Translated, it gives CASSTRTGMSTEAFF.

This clonotype was seen a handful of times. The chain couples TRBV6-1 to TRBJ1-5; no firm D call. Germline V CDR1 and CDR2: MNHNS, SASEGT. CDR3 size: 13 residues. V was pared by 6 bases and J by 3 bases, with 9 bases between. The CDR3 here is CASRRVSNQPQHF. The CDR3 coding sequence is TGTGCCAGCAGACGGGTTTCCAATCAGCCCCAGCATTTT.

The rearrangement links TRBV11-1 to TRBJ2-7; the D gene is possibly TRBD2 (7 bases). CDR3 length equals 17 residues. Germline V lookup: CDR1 SGHAT, CDR2 FQDESV (reference sequence). Deletions cut 2 bases from V and 2 bases from J, with 19 bases between. DNA of the CDR3: TGTGCCAGCAGCTTAAGGAAACGGGGGGCGGCGGCCTACGAGCAGTACGTC. Protein sequence: CASSLRKRGAAAYEQYV.

This clonotype was detected only a few times. The V call is TRBV7-2, the J call TRBJ2-2; 11 bases fit TRBD2. The V gene end was trimmed by 2 bases and the J gene end by 3 bases; junction bases not matched to a gene: 5. This CDR3 comprises 17 residues. Germline values: CDR1 SGHTA, CDR2 FQGNSA. The CDR3 here is CASSLTSGSLHTGELFF. The CDR3 nucleotides are TGTGCCAGCAGCTTAACTAGCGGGAGCCTCCACACCGGGGAGCTGTTTTTT. The entire variable domain, with the rest obtained from reference TRBV7-2 and TRBJ2-2, is as follows: GAGVSQSPSNKVTEKGKDVELRCDPISGHTALYWYRQSLGQGLEFLIYFQGNSAPDKSGLPSDRFSAERTGGSVSTLTIQRTQQEDSAVYLCASSLTSGSLHTGELFFGEGSRLTVL.

The genes are TRBV19 and TRBJ2-5, with 7 nucleotides matching TRBD1. Germline V gives CDR1 LNHDA, CDR2 SQIVND (reference sequence). V lost 1 base and J lost 5; bases outside the gene matches: 4. This CDR3 spans 14 amino acids. The CDR3 DNA reads TGTGCCAGTAGTATAGTGGGACAGAGGGAGACCCAGTACTTC. Protein sequence: CASSIVGQRETQYF. Supplemented by reference TRBV19 and TRBJ2-5, the full variable domain reads DGGITQSPKYLFRKEGQNVTLSCEQNLNHDAMYWYRQDPGQGLRLIYYSQIVNDFQKGDIAEGYSVSREKKESFPLTVTSAQKNPTAFYLCASSIVGQRETQYFGPGTRLLVL.

The chain employs TRBV7-9 and TRBJ2-2; the D gene is possibly TRBD2 (6 bases). CDR1 is SEHNR, CDR2 FQNEAQ, per germline (reference sequence). The length of the CDR3 is 19 residues. Trimming cost V 2 bases and J 0 bases, with 19 bases left between them. The CDR3 sequence is CASSLKWLAGSPNTGELFF. In nucleotides, the CDR3 is TGTGCCAGCAGCTTAAAATGGCTTGCCGGGAGCCCGAACACCGGGGAGCTGTTTTTT.

The rearrangement joins TRBV24-1 to TRBJ2-7, with 9 bases lining up with TRBD1. The CDR3 totals 15 residues. Germline V CDR1 and CDR2: KGHDR, SFDVKD. Trimming removed 0 bases from V and 6 bases from J; junction bases left unmatched: 5. CDR3: CATSDLGQGMGEQYF. DNA for the CDR3: TGTGCCACCAGTGATTTGGGACAGGGGATGGGCGAGCAGTACTTC.